The rows below give T cell receptor beta chains drawn from one sample of a study of breast tumors, draining lymph nodes, adjacent tissues. TCRdb independently ran MiXCR on the multiplex PCR reads; one entry per CDR3 protein. The profile shows about 180,000 distinct CDR3 sequences, 30% to 35% of them singletons. Sequencing was performed on axillary lymph node tissue. These receptors were collected from a female donor with breast cancer. Some clones in this sample may be carry-over from other donors' samples. Both conserved end residues are part of each CDR3. The D gene is left open where the match is weak. Clone sizes are given selectively: once, few, many, or a class where the clone is expanded.

j_call: TRBJ1-5; clone_size: NA; d_call: TRBD1; v_call: TRBV19; cdr3_length: 15; cdr3_aa: CASSGQGALGQPQHF; cdr3_nt: TGTGCCAGTAGTGGACAGGGGGCGCTGGGACAGCCCCAGCATTTT
j_call: TRBJ1-5; clone_size: many; d_call: NA; v_call: TRBV19; cdr3_length: 14; cdr3_aa: CASSMPRVNQPQHF; cdr3_nt: TGTGCCAGTAGTATGCCCAGGGTTAATCAGCCCCAGCATTTT
j_call: TRBJ2-5; clone_size: few; d_call: TRBD2; v_call: TRBV19; cdr3_length: 17; cdr3_aa: CASRTTHTGGPQETQSF; cdr3_nt: TGTGCCAGTAGGACCACCCACACGGGGGGACCACAAGAGACCCAGTCCTTC
j_call: TRBJ2-3; clone_size: many; d_call: TRBD2; v_call: TRBV4-1; cdr3_length: 17; cdr3_aa: CASSQDLAASGTDTQYF; cdr3_nt: TGCGCCAGCAGCCAAGATCTCGCGGCTAGCGGTACAGATACGCAGTATTTT
j_call: TRBJ2-7; clone_size: many; d_call: NA; v_call: TRBV5-6; cdr3_length: 16; cdr3_aa: CASSFWGLASSYEQYF; cdr3_nt: TGTGCCAGCAGCTTCTGGGGACTCGCGAGCTCCTACGAGCAGTACTTC
j_call: TRBJ2-5; clone_size: NA; d_call: TRBD2; v_call: TRBV5-4; cdr3_length: 16; cdr3_aa: CAGSWTSGEFPETQYF; cdr3_nt: TGTGCCGGCAGCTGGACTAGCGGGGAGTTCCCAGAGACCCAGTACTTC
j_call: TRBJ2-3; clone_size: many; d_call: TRBD2; v_call: TRBV7-2; cdr3_length: 20; cdr3_aa: CASRLYGAERGGFITDTQYF; cdr3_nt: TGTGCCAGCAGATTATACGGGGCGGAGCGGGGGGGATTTATCACAGATACGCAGTATTTT
j_call: TRBJ1-3; clone_size: many; d_call: TRBD1; v_call: TRBV9; cdr3_length: 16; cdr3_aa: CASSAGSGQHGNTIYF; cdr3_nt: TGTGCCAGCAGCGCGGGGTCGGGACAGCATGGAAACACCATATATTTT
j_call: TRBJ1-2; clone_size: many; d_call: NA; v_call: TRBV20-1; cdr3_length: 17; cdr3_aa: CSARDVAGLDTNYGYTF; cdr3_nt: TGCAGTGCTAGAGATGTGGCAGGTTTAGATACTAACTATGGCTACACCTTC
j_call: TRBJ1-3; clone_size: NA; d_call: NA; v_call: TRBV6-6; cdr3_length: 18; cdr3_aa: CASSPIGGPGGTGNTIYF; cdr3_nt: TGTGCCAGCAGTCCGATTGGGGGTCCAGGAGGGACCGGAAACACCATATATTTT
j_call: TRBJ1-1; clone_size: NA; d_call: NA; v_call: TRBV20-1; cdr3_length: 13; cdr3_aa: CSASGGAGTEAFF; cdr3_nt: TGCAGTGCTAGTGGGGGGGCAGGCACTGAAGCTTTCTTT
j_call: TRBJ1-5; clone_size: many; d_call: NA; v_call: TRBV6-6; cdr3_length: 18; cdr3_aa: CASSYQGAKGYSNQPQHF; cdr3_nt: TGTGCCAGCAGTTATCAAGGGGCTAAGGGCTATAGCAATCAGCCCCAGCATTTT
j_call: TRBJ1-5; clone_size: NA; d_call: TRBD1; v_call: TRBV7-2; cdr3_length: 16; cdr3_aa: CASSPWDRGYNQPQHF; cdr3_nt: TGTGCCAGCAGCCCCTGGGACAGGGGGTACAATCAGCCCCAGCATTTT
j_call: TRBJ2-3; clone_size: few; d_call: NA; v_call: TRBV6-6; cdr3_length: 12; cdr3_aa: CASSHSKDTQYF; cdr3_nt: TGTGCCAGCAGTCACTCGAAAGATACGCAGTATTTT
j_call: TRBJ2-4; clone_size: NA; d_call: NA; v_call: TRBV12-3/TRBV12-4; cdr3_length: 15; cdr3_aa: CASKIIGVAKNIQYF; cdr3_nt: TGTGCCAGCAAAATCATCGGCGTAGCCAAAAACATTCAGTACTTC
j_call: TRBJ2-1; clone_size: many; d_call: TRBD1; v_call: TRBV6-6; cdr3_length: 14; cdr3_aa: CASRQGQGVNEQFF; cdr3_nt: TGTGCCAGCAGGCAAGGACAGGGGGTCAATGAGCAGTTCTTC
j_call: TRBJ2-2; clone_size: many; d_call: NA; v_call: TRBV7-9; cdr3_length: 16; cdr3_aa: CASSAEGARYTGELFF; cdr3_nt: TGTGCCAGCAGCGCGGAGGGGGCGCGGTACACCGGGGAGCTGTTTTTT
j_call: TRBJ1-2; clone_size: few; d_call: TRBD1; v_call: TRBV28; cdr3_length: 15; cdr3_aa: CASEAPGQGSYGYTF; cdr3_nt: TGTGCCTCAGAGGCCCCGGGACAGGGTAGCTATGGCTACACCTTC
j_call: TRBJ2-7; clone_size: many; d_call: TRBD1; v_call: TRBV6-6; cdr3_length: 15; cdr3_aa: CASSHSGTGAYEQYF; cdr3_nt: TGTGCCAGCAGTCACTCGGGGACAGGGGCATACGAGCAGTACTTC
j_call: TRBJ1-6; clone_size: once; d_call: TRBD1; v_call: TRBV14; cdr3_length: 15; cdr3_aa: CASSRRTGTNSPLHF; cdr3_nt: TGTGCCAGCAGCCGACGGACAGGGACCAATTCACCCCTCCACTTT
j_call: TRBJ1-6; clone_size: NA; d_call: NA; v_call: TRBV5-4; cdr3_length: 17; cdr3_aa: CASSQELAGVDNSPLHF; cdr3_nt: TGTGCCAGCAGCCAAGAGCTAGCGGGGGTAGATAATTCACCCCTCCACTTT
j_call: TRBJ2-5; clone_size: many; d_call: TRBD2; v_call: TRBV6-4; cdr3_length: 16; cdr3_aa: CASSGGLAGGQETQYF; cdr3_nt: TGTGCCAGCAGTGGAGGACTAGCGGGAGGCCAAGAGACCCAGTACTTC
j_call: TRBJ1-1; clone_size: NA; d_call: TRBD1; v_call: TRBV7-2; cdr3_length: 16; cdr3_aa: CASSPYRGDMNTEAFF; cdr3_nt: TGTGCCAGCAGCCCCTACAGGGGGGATATGAACACTGAAGCTTTCTTT
j_call: TRBJ1-2; clone_size: many; d_call: TRBD1; v_call: TRBV5-8; cdr3_length: 14; cdr3_aa: CASTPDRGSYGYTF; cdr3_nt: TGTGCCAGCACACCGGACAGGGGAAGCTATGGCTACACCTTC
j_call: TRBJ1-2; clone_size: NA; d_call: NA; v_call: TRBV6-2/TRBV6-3; cdr3_length: 13; cdr3_aa: CASSHAGLDGYTF; cdr3_nt: TGTGCCAGCAGTCACGCGGGTCTGGATGGCTACACCTTC
j_call: TRBJ1-5; clone_size: many; d_call: NA; v_call: TRBV4-1; cdr3_length: 15; cdr3_aa: CASSQGQRSNQPQHF; cdr3_nt: TGCGCCAGCAGCCAAGGGCAGAGAAGCAATCAGCCCCAGCATTTT
j_call: TRBJ1-1; clone_size: NA; d_call: NA; v_call: TRBV12-3/TRBV12-4; cdr3_length: 13; cdr3_aa: CASSRSLNTEAFF; cdr3_nt: TGTGCCAGCAGTCGGAGTTTGAACACTGAAGCTTTCTTT
j_call: TRBJ2-1; clone_size: NA; d_call: TRBD2; v_call: TRBV9; cdr3_length: 16; cdr3_aa: CASSGKSGSSYNAQFF; cdr3_nt: TGTGCCAGCAGCGGCAAGAGCGGGAGCTCCTACAATGCGCAGTTCTTC
j_call: TRBJ1-5; clone_size: many; d_call: NA; v_call: TRBV7-3; cdr3_length: 13; cdr3_aa: CASSLGIGQPQHF; cdr3_nt: TGTGCCAGCAGCTTAGGAATTGGTCAGCCCCAGCATTTT
j_call: TRBJ1-2; clone_size: NA; d_call: TRBD1; v_call: TRBV7-3; cdr3_length: 17; cdr3_aa: CASSSGRQGPIEDGYTF; cdr3_nt: TGTGCCAGCAGCTCAGGCAGACAGGGCCCTATCGAAGATGGCTACACCTTC
j_call: TRBJ1-6; clone_size: once; d_call: TRBD1; v_call: TRBV20-1; cdr3_length: 13; cdr3_aa: CSDETGGSSPLHF; cdr3_nt: TGCAGTGACGAGACAGGGGGCAGTTCACCCCTCCACTTT
j_call: TRBJ2-7; clone_size: many; d_call: NA; v_call: TRBV19; cdr3_length: 14; cdr3_aa: CASSIFGRAYEQYF; cdr3_nt: TGTGCCAGTAGTATCTTCGGCAGAGCCTACGAGCAGTACTTC
j_call: TRBJ2-7; clone_size: many; d_call: TRBD2; v_call: TRBV5-6; cdr3_length: 15; cdr3_aa: CASSSLATSSYEQYF; cdr3_nt: TGTGCCAGCAGCTCACTAGCGACTAGCTCCTACGAGCAGTACTTC
j_call: TRBJ2-7; clone_size: many; d_call: NA; v_call: TRBV10-1; cdr3_length: 15; cdr3_aa: CASSESSPQGREQYF; cdr3_nt: TGCGCCAGCAGTGAGTCGAGTCCCCAGGGAAGGGAGCAGTACTTC
j_call: TRBJ2-3; clone_size: many; d_call: TRBD2; v_call: TRBV7-7; cdr3_length: 15; cdr3_aa: CASSLGSREGDTQYF; cdr3_nt: TGTGCTAGCAGCTTAGGGTCCCGGGAGGGTGATACGCAGTATTTT
j_call: TRBJ2-5; clone_size: many; d_call: NA; v_call: TRBV7-9; cdr3_length: 13; cdr3_aa: CASSFQRQETQYF; cdr3_nt: TGTGCCAGCAGCTTTCAGAGGCAAGAGACCCAGTACTTC
j_call: TRBJ2-7; clone_size: many; d_call: NA; v_call: TRBV7-2; cdr3_length: 13; cdr3_aa: CASSSMETDEQYF; cdr3_nt: TGTGCCAGCAGCTCCATGGAAACCGACGAGCAGTACTTC
j_call: TRBJ2-1; clone_size: many; d_call: TRBD2; v_call: TRBV7-3; cdr3_length: 15; cdr3_aa: CASSLKSSGVGEQFF; cdr3_nt: TGTGCCAGCAGCTTAAAGTCTAGCGGGGTGGGTGAGCAGTTCTTC
j_call: TRBJ1-2; clone_size: many; d_call: TRBD1; v_call: TRBV6-5; cdr3_length: 15; cdr3_aa: CASRPTRDSFYGYTF; cdr3_nt: TGTGCCAGCAGACCTACCCGGGACAGCTTCTATGGCTACACCTTC
j_call: TRBJ2-7; clone_size: many; d_call: NA; v_call: TRBV10-3; cdr3_length: 14; cdr3_aa: CAISESIVVYEQYF; cdr3_nt: TGTGCCATCAGTGAGTCGATAGTGGTCTACGAGCAGTACTTC
j_call: TRBJ2-7; clone_size: NA; d_call: TRBD1; v_call: TRBV15; cdr3_length: 14; cdr3_aa: CATSSWGQSYEQYF; cdr3_nt: TGTGCCACCAGCAGCTGGGGACAGAGCTACGAGCAGTACTTC
j_call: TRBJ1-5; clone_size: NA; d_call: NA; v_call: TRBV6-1; cdr3_length: 12; cdr3_aa: CASRGQNQPQHF; cdr3_nt: TGTGCCAGCAGGGGACAAAATCAGCCCCAGCATTTT
j_call: TRBJ2-7; clone_size: many; d_call: NA; v_call: TRBV7-8; cdr3_length: 10; cdr3_aa: CASGAREQYF; cdr3_nt: TGTGCCAGCGGTGCACGCGAGCAGTACTTC
j_call: TRBJ2-3; clone_size: NA; d_call: TRBD2; v_call: TRBV29-1; cdr3_length: 13; cdr3_aa: CSLGSREGDTQYF; cdr3_nt: TGCAGCTTAGGGTCCCGGGAGGGTGATACGCAGTATTTT